Listed below are T cell receptor beta chains from one sample, sequenced in a study of Ad26.COV2.S vaccination and SARS-CoV-2 variants. Data came from immunoSEQ multiplex PCR; TCRdb stores just in-frame clones and leaves some out. The repertoire has roughly 390,000 clones, roughly nine tenths of them found once; the top ten carry more than 3%. The sequences come from peripheral blood, collected in a trial of Ad26.COV2.S vaccine versus placebo. These TCRs come from a person between 18 and 65 years old who received the Ad26.COV2.S COVID-19 vaccine or a placebo. The CDR3 runs from the conserved cysteine through the conserved F or W. The D gene is left open where the match is weak. A row's size may be missing; if present it is once, few, many or a size class.

14	once	TRBV3-1/TRBV3-2	TRBJ1-2	-	TGTGCCAGCAGCCAAGGACCGGTAGCGGGTGGCTACACCTTC	CASSQGPVAGGYTF
14	-	TRBV28	TRBJ1-2	-	TGTGCCAGCAGTTTTTCGGCCTCTTGGGGTGGCTACACCTTC	CASSFSASWGGYTF
15	-	TRBV4-3	TRBJ2-1	TRBD2	TGCGCCAGTAGCCAGGGCGGGGGGCGTTACAATGAGCAGTTCTTC	CASSQGGGRYNEQFF
15	-	TRBV5-1	TRBJ2-1	TRBD2	TGCGCCAGCAGCTCTGCTAGCGGGGGGGCCAATGAGCAGTTCTTC	CASSSASGGANEQFF
15	-	TRBV7-9	TRBJ2-1	-	TGTGCCAGCAGCTTTCAGGGGGGAGGGATCAATGAGCAGTTCTTC	CASSFQGGGINEQFF
18	-	TRBV19	TRBJ1-1	TRBD1	TGTGCCAGTAGCCCGAGGAGTGAACAGGGGGTTTTGAACACTGAAGCTTTCTTT	CASSPRSEQGVLNTEAFF
11	-	TRBV20-1	TRBJ2-1	-	TGCAGTGCTAGCCGGACTATAGCTAAGTTCTTC	CSASRTIAKFF
14	-	TRBV5-1	TRBJ1-4	TRBD1	TGCGCCAGCAGCTTGCAACAGGGGGCGGGAAAACTGTTTTTT	CASSLQQGAGKLFF
15	-	TRBV18	TRBJ1-1	TRBD1	TGTGCCAGCTCACCCCTGGTCAGGGGGAGCACTGAAGCTTTCTTT	CASSPLVRGSTEAFF
14	-	TRBV7-6	TRBJ2-3	-	TGTGCCAGCAGCAACCGACTTGCCACAGATACGCAGTATTTT	CASSNRLATDTQYF
13	-	TRBV7-9	TRBJ1-1	-	TGTGCCAGCAGCGCAATATCGAACACTGAAGCTTTCTTT	CASSAISNTEAFF
16	-	TRBV10-3	TRBJ2-7	-	TGTGCCATCAGTGAGGTTAGAGGGTTTACTACCTACGAGCAGTACTTC	CAISEVRGFTTYEQYF
15	once	TRBV21-1	TRBJ2-1	-	TGTGCCAGCAGCAAGAACAAGGAGGAGGTATATGAGCAGTTCTTC	CASSKNKEEVYEQFF
15	-	TRBV2	TRBJ2-3	TRBD1	TGTGCCAGCAGTCCCCAGACAGGGTATACAGATACGCAGTATTTT	CASSPQTGYTDTQYF
15	-	TRBV5-3	TRBJ2-7	-	TGTGCCAGAAGCTCTCTGACGGGGGTCCTCTACGAGCAGTACTTC	CARSSLTGVLYEQYF
15	-	TRBV7-8	TRBJ1-5	-	TGTGCCAGCAGCTCGTCCAAGGGAGGCAATCAGCCCCAGCATTTT	CASSSSKGGNQPQHF
14	once	TRBV3-1/TRBV3-2	TRBJ1-1	TRBD1	TGTGCCAGCAGCCACCGACAGGGTAACACTGAAGCTTTCTTT	CASSHRQGNTEAFF
15	-	TRBV2	TRBJ1-2	-	TGTGCCAGCACCGGGGTTGGGCGGGATAACTATGGCTACACCTTC	CASTGVGRDNYGYTF
11	-	TRBV3-1/TRBV3-2	TRBJ2-5	-	TGTGCCAGCAGCTCTGGTGTGACCCAGTACTTC	CASSSGVTQYF
15	-	TRBV19	TRBJ2-6	-	TGTGCCAGTAGTTTAGGAACGGCGGGGGCCAACGTCCTGACTTTC	CASSLGTAGANVLTF
14	once	TRBV27	TRBJ2-7	TRBD2	TGTGCCAGCAGCGGGACTAGCGGAACCTACGAGCAGTACTTC	CASSGTSGTYEQYF
14	-	TRBV9	TRBJ2-7	-	TGTGCCAGCAGCGTAGGGGGGCTCTCCTACGAGCAGTACTTC	CASSVGGLSYEQYF
13	-	TRBV5-1	TRBJ1-1	-	TGCGCCAGCAGCTGGAAGCCCGGCCAGGGAGCTTTCTTT	CASSWKPGQGAFF
15	-	TRBV27	TRBJ2-5	-	TGTGCCAGCAGTTTCGTCCGGACACCCCAAGAGACCCAGTACTTC	CASSFVRTPQETQYF
14	-	TRBV10-3	TRBJ2-7	TRBD1	TGTGCCTCACACTGGCAGGGGGATTCCTACGAGCAGTACTTC	CASHWQGDSYEQYF
11	-	TRBV20-1	TRBJ2-5	-	TGCAGTGTGACCCAGCAAGAGACCCAGTACTTC	CSVTQQETQYF
16	-	TRBV3-1/TRBV3-2	TRBJ2-1	-	TGTGCCAGCAGCCGCCCAGGGCTTGGGGGTGTAAATGAGCAGTTCTTC	CASSRPGLGGVNEQFF
12	-	TRBV12-3/TRBV12-4	TRBJ1-1	-	TGTGCCAGCAGCCTGACGAGATTTGAAGCTTTCTTT	CASSLTRFEAFF
13	-	TRBV12-5	TRBJ1-1	-	TGTGCTAGTGGGGGCCCCCCTGGCACTGAAGCTTTCTTT	CASGGPPGTEAFF
16	-	TRBV12-5	TRBJ2-7	TRBD2	TGTGCTAGTGGTCCCGGAGGGAGCGGGGTAACCTACGAGCAGTACTTC	CASGPGGSGVTYEQYF
15	-	TRBV3-1/TRBV3-2	TRBJ1-2	TRBD1	TGTGCCAGCAGCCAACCGGGGACAGGGGACTATGGCTACACCTTC	CASSQPGTGDYGYTF
16	-	TRBV5-1	TRBJ2-3	TRBD1	TGCGCCAGCAGCCTGAAGACAGGGACGGGCACAGATACGCAGTATTTT	CASSLKTGTGTDTQYF
15	-	TRBV4-1	TRBJ1-6	-	TGCGCCAGCAGCCATCAAGGCAGGTCGAATTCACCCCTCCACTTT	CASSHQGRSNSPLHF
17	few	TRBV23-1	TRBJ1-1	TRBD1	TGCGCCAGCAGTCACCTAACCGACAGGGAGGAATGCACTGAAGCTTTCTTT	CASSHLTDREECTEAFF
15	-	TRBV19	TRBJ1-4	TRBD1	TGTGCCAGTACCGACAGGGGCACAACTAATGAAAAACTGTTTTTT	CASTDRGTTNEKLFF
11	-	TRBV12-3/TRBV12-4	TRBJ2-7	-	TGTGCCAGCAGCGTCTCCTACGAGCAGTACTTC	CASSVSYEQYF
16	-	TRBV27	TRBJ2-2	-	TGTGCCAGCAGTTCCCGCGGACAGACGAACACCGGGGAGCTGTTTTTT	CASSSRGQTNTGELFF
15	-	TRBV7-2	TRBJ1-6	-	TGTGCCAGCAGCTTAGAACAGGGTAGGGATTCACCCCTCCACTTT	CASSLEQGRDSPLHF
11	-	TRBV5-1	TRBJ1-1	-	TGCGCCAGCAGCTTGGATTCTGAAGCTTTCTTT	CASSLDSEAFF